Below, one T cell receptor (beta chain) is given with its context. This sample is drawn from a study of T cell responses to AZD1222 COVID-19 vaccine. Clones were sequenced by immunoSEQ multiplex PCR, and TCRdb holds only the in-frame ones, with some missing. The table shows some 100,000 clones, with approximately 87% occurring only once. Per germline, CDR1 SGHAT and CDR2 FQNNGV. The CDR3 length is 14 residues. Trimming left V 5 bases short and J 2 bases short, with 12 bases between. The sequences come from peripheral blood, collected on day 0 of AZD1222 vaccination. The chain uses TRBV11-2 and TRBJ1-2; D not certain. The sequence was collected from an adult in good health. The CDR3 reads CASSPGGPNYGYTF. CDR3 nucleotides: TGTGCCAGCAGCCCCGGAGGGCCGAACTATGGCTACACCTTC.